The next 24 T cell receptor beta chains were all read from a single sample in a study of T cell repertoires in cytomegalovirus infection. TCRdb independently ran MiXCR on the reads; one entry per CDR3 protein. The table records 160,000 or so distinct CDR3 sequences, about 22% of them present only once. For these receptors, no antigen is known. The sample here was CD8+ T cells from cultured PBMCs, taken from culture after CMV antigen stimulation. These receptors were collected from a human donor in good health (CMV status not recorded). Some clones in this sample may be carry-over from other donors' samples.

This chain connects TRBV12-5 to TRBJ1-4; 7 bases are a match to TRBD1. V shed 1 base, J shed 8 bases, and the junction held 4 bases outside the gene matches. The V gene's germline CDR1 is LGHNT and CDR2 FRNRAP. The CDR3 is made up of 14 amino acids. DNA for the CDR3: TGTGCTAGTGGTTTGGGACAGGGCGGCGAAAAACTGTTTTTT. Encoded protein: CASGLGQGGEKLFF.

The V call is TRBV4-1, the J call TRBJ1-2; no definite D call. Trimming took off 0 bases at V and 4 bases at J, with 12 bases between the two ends. There are 15 residues in the CDR3. Looked up from germline, CDR1 is MGHRA and CDR2 is YSYEKL. In nucleotides, the CDR3 is TGCGCCAGCAGCCAAGATGCTGGGAACGGCTATGGCTACACCTTC. Translated, it gives CASSQDAGNGYGYTF.

The chain combines TRBV20-1 with TRBJ2-1, with D possibly being TRBD1 or TRBD2 (5 bases each). V gave up 2 bases and J gave up 1 base, with 15 bases separating them. This CDR3 has 16 amino acids. Germline CDR1 reads DFQATT; CDR2 reads SNEGSKA (reference sequence). The CDR3 reads CSARPRDRYSYNEQFF. CDR3 nucleotides: TGCAGTGCTAGACCCCGGGACCGTTATTCCTACAATGAGCAGTTCTTC.

V usage is TRBV7-6 and J usage is TRBJ1-5, with a tentative D call TRBD1 (5 bases). V lost 1 base, J lost 2 bases, and 15 bases lay in between. This CDR3 is 17 amino acids long. From germline, CDR1 is SGHVS and CDR2 FNYEAQ. The CDR3 nucleotides are TGTGCCAGCAGCTTAGGAGGAGGGGATCCGGGCAATCAGCCCCAGCATTTT. This sequence encodes CASSLGGGDPGNQPQHF.

This clonotype occurred a few times. The rearrangement links TRBV7-6 to TRBJ1-2; 10 bases map to TRBD1. This CDR3 is 15 amino acids long. The V and J ends lost 1 base and 2 bases, in that order; junction bases with no gene match: 1. Germline-derived CDR1 and CDR2 are SGHVS and FNYEAQ. The CDR3 nucleotides are TGTGCCAGCAGCTTAGAGACAGGGGGCAACTATGGCTACACCTTC. The encoded protein is CASSLETGGNYGYTF.

This clonotype was counted only a few times. In nucleotides, the CDR3 is TGTGCCAGCAGCTTAGATCCTAAGGCTAGCGGGGGTCTAGCCAAAAACATTCAGTACTTC. Protein: CASSLDPKASGGLAKNIQYF. The chain uses TRBV11-2 and TRBJ2-4; TRBD2 matches 10 bases. This CDR3 is built from 20 residues. Germline assignment: CDR1 SGHAT and CDR2 FQNNGV. The V segment lost 0 bases and the J segment 0 bases; nucleotides outside the gene matches: 11.

In this sample, this clonotype turned up a few times. The chain is built from TRBV12-3 or TRBV12-4 and TRBJ1-3; D uncertain. Trimming shortened V by 1 base and J by 0 bases, and 7 bases separated the two germline ends. This CDR3 is built from 15 residues. This chain's CDR3 is CASSLGKRSGNTIYF. CDR3 DNA: TGTGCCAGCAGTTTAGGTAAACGCTCTGGAAACACCATATATTTT.

This clonotype was counted only a few times. The V gene is TRBV10-3, the J gene TRBJ1-2; D possibly corresponds to TRBD1 (6 bases). The ends were cut back, 10 bases at V and 4 bases at J, with 19 bases in the middle. Germline-derived CDR1 and CDR2 are ENHRY and SYGVKD. This CDR3 has 14 residues. CDR3 nucleotide sequence: TGTGCCACCCTACAGGGTTCAGATGTCTATGGCTACACCTTC. Its translation is CATLQGSDVYGYTF.

The chain carries TRBV9 and TRBJ1-4, with a weak D call TRBD1 (5 bases). Germline V gives CDR1 SGDLS, CDR2 YYNGEE. This CDR3 region has 15 residues. Trimming took 4 bases from V and 4 from J, leaving 14 bases between them. The CDR3 protein is CASSSRGTVNEKLFF. The CDR3 nucleotides are TGTGCCAGCAGCTCGCGGGGGACGGTTAATGAAAAACTGTTTTTT.

This chain joins TRBV6-2 or TRBV6-3 and TRBJ2-7; D gene unclear. The CDR3 covers 13 residues. Germline CDR1 reads MNHEY; CDR2 reads SVGEGT. The V gene lost 0 bases and the J gene lost 3 bases, with 6 bases spanning the gap. This CDR3 reads CASSYSIFYEQYF. The CDR3 bases are TGTGCCAGCAGTTACTCGATTTTCTACGAGCAGTACTTC.

The chain joins TRBV9 to TRBJ1-1, with D perhaps TRBD1 (5 bases). The V end lost 0 bases, the J end lost 3 bases, and 9 bases lay between the germline ends. The CDR3 is 14 residues long. From germline, CDR1 is SGDLS and CDR2 YYNGEE. The CDR3 bases are TGTGCCAGCAGCGTAGTACCCAGGGACACTGAAGCTTTCTTT. Its protein product is CASSVVPRDTEAFF.

The CDR3 here is CASSYSGLQATTEAFF. The CDR3 region has the DNA TGTGCCAGCAGTTACTCCGGCCTCCAGGCAACAACTGAAGCTTTCTTT. The chain joins TRBV6-5 to TRBJ1-1; no definite D call. Per germline, CDR1 MNHEY and CDR2 SVGAGI. The CDR3 loop spans 16 amino acids. Trimming shortened V by 0 bases and J by 5 bases, and 16 bases separated the two germline ends.

This clonotype was counted ten times or more. The CDR3 coding sequence is TGTGCCAGCAGCTTAAATCCCTATGAGGGAAAACTGTTTTTT. This translates into CASSLNPYEGKLFF. The V call is TRBV11-2, the J call TRBJ1-4; D call uncertain. The V and J ends lost 2 bases and 10 bases respectively, with 14 bases between them. This CDR3 spans 14 amino acids. CDR1 and CDR2 (germline): SGHAT, FQNNGV.

This clonotype was seen a handful of times. The chain employs TRBV12-3 or TRBV12-4 and TRBJ2-7; possibly TRBD2 for D (5 bases). This CDR3 comprises 14 residues. The germline V and J ends were trimmed by 0 bases and 1 base, with 7 bases remaining between them. CDR3 sequence reads: CASSLASGSYEQYF. Written as DNA, the CDR3 is TGTGCCAGCAGTTTAGCTTCGGGATCCTACGAGCAGTACTTC.

This clonotype was recorded a few times. The chain is built from TRBV7-8 and TRBJ1-1; D unresolved. The ends were cut back, 8 bases at V and 5 bases at J, with 15 bases in the middle. Germline CDR1 and CDR2: SGHVS and FQNEAQ. The CDR3 consists of 13 residues. The CDR3 DNA reads as TGTGCCAGCCCGGAGGCCGTTTGGACTGAAGCTTTCTTT. Its translation: CASPEAVWTEAFF. The entire variable domain, with the rest obtained from reference TRBV7-8 and TRBJ1-1, is as follows: GAGVSQSPRYKVAKRGQDVALRCDPISGHVSLFWYQQALGQGPEFLTYFQNEAQLDKSGLPSDRFFAERPEGSVSTLKIQRTQQEDSAVYLCASPEAVWTEAFFGQGTRLTVV.

The CDR3, as DNA: TGTGCCAGCAGCTTAGAGTCAGGGAGGTTGGATGAGCAGTTCTTC. This encodes CASSLESGRLDEQFF. This chain joins TRBV7-2 and TRBJ2-1, with a tentative D call TRBD2 (6 bases). Per the germline V gene, CDR1 is SGHTA and CDR2 is FQGNSA. The CDR3 runs 15 residues. V was clipped by 1 base and J by 8 bases, with 15 bases between them.

The chain recombines TRBV18 with TRBJ1-1; TRBD1 is a possible D gene (5 bases). V was trimmed by 3 bases and J by 8 bases, leaving 22 bases between them. This CDR3 is 16 amino acids long. Germline CDR1 reads KGHSH; CDR2 reads LQKENI. In nucleotides, the CDR3 is TGTGCCAGCTCACCTCTCGGGGGAGTTCCCCAGGACGAAGCTTTCTTT. Protein sequence: CASSPLGGVPQDEAFF.

The chain combines TRBV7-2 with TRBJ1-1; D is unclear. Trimming took off 11 bases at V and 0 bases at J, with 13 bases between the two ends. This CDR3 has 13 residues. CDR1 is SGHTA, CDR2 FQGNSA, per germline. In DNA, the CDR3 is TGTGCCGACGTGGAGGGCGTGAACACTGAAGCTTTCTTT. It is translated as CADVEGVNTEAFF.

The chain has TRBV5-4 and TRBJ1-4; D ambiguous. Trimming took 0 bases from V and 0 from J, leaving 3 bases between them. CDR1 and CDR2 from the germline V gene are SGHNT and YYREEE (reference sequence). This CDR3 has 14 amino acids. As DNA, the CDR3 is TGTGCCAGCAGCTTGGGCACAACTAATGAAAAACTGTTTTTT. Protein product: CASSLGTTNEKLFF.

This clonotype was seen repeatedly, ten times or more. This chain links TRBV28 with TRBJ1-1; D uncertain. Germline CDR1 is MDHEN and CDR2 is SYDVKM. V lost 5 bases, J lost 0 bases, and 19 bases lay in between. The CDR3 runs 17 residues. The CDR3 nucleotides are TGTGCCAGCAGTCCTATCCACCAAGTCTTCATGAACACTGAAGCTTTCTTT. Protein: CASSPIHQVFMNTEAFF.

This clonotype turned up a few times. The chain uses TRBV4-1 and TRBJ1-1, with D tentatively TRBD1 (5 bases). This CDR3 spans 15 amino acids. Germline V gene sequence: CDR1 MGHRA, CDR2 YSYEKL. V was trimmed by 1 base and J by 1 base, leaving 10 bases between them. This CDR3 is CASSQGDGANTEAFF. CDR3 bases: TGCGCCAGCAGCCAAGGGGACGGGGCGAACACTGAAGCTTTCTTT.

The gene calls are TRBV7-2 and TRBJ1-5; D not resolved. This CDR3 has 13 residues. Germline V gives CDR1 SGHTA, CDR2 FQGNSA. Between the trimmed V and J ends, which lost 0 bases and 7 bases, there was a span of 7 bases. CDR3 residues: CASSLASWQPQHF. CDR3 coding DNA: TGTGCCAGCAGCTTAGCGTCATGGCAGCCCCAGCATTTT.

This clonotype came up a few times. V and J are TRBV7-8 and TRBJ2-6; no firm D call. V lost 1 base and J 0 bases, leaving 10 bases between the germline ends. The CDR3 length is 17 residues. Germline V gives CDR1 SGHVS, CDR2 FQNEAQ. The CDR3 DNA reads TGTGCCAGCAGCTTAGAAAAATTAAGCTCTGGGGCCAACGTCCTGACTTTC. Translated, it gives CASSLEKLSSGANVLTF.

This clonotype occurred many times. The chain combines TRBV27 with TRBJ1-1; D gene ambiguous. V lost 2 bases and J 1 base, leaving 5 bases between the germline ends. Germline CDR1 is MNHEY and CDR2 is SMNVEV (reference sequence). CDR3 length equals 13 residues. The CDR3 loop reads CASSLGENTEAFF. CDR3 DNA: TGTGCCAGCAGTTTAGGAGAGAACACTGAAGCTTTCTTT.